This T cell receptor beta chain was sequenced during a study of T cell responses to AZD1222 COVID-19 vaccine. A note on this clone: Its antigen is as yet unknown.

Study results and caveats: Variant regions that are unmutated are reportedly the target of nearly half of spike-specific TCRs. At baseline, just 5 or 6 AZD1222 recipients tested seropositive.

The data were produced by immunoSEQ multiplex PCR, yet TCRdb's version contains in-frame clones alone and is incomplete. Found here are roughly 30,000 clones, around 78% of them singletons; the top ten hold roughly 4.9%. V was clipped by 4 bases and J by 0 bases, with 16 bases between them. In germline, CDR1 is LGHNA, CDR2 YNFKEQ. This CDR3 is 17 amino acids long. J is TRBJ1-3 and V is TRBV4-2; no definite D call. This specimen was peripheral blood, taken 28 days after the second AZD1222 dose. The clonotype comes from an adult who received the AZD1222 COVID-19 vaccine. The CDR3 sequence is CASSRGGLGSSGNTIYF. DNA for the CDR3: TGTGCCAGCAGCCGCGGAGGTTTGGGTAGCTCTGGAAACACCATATATTTT.